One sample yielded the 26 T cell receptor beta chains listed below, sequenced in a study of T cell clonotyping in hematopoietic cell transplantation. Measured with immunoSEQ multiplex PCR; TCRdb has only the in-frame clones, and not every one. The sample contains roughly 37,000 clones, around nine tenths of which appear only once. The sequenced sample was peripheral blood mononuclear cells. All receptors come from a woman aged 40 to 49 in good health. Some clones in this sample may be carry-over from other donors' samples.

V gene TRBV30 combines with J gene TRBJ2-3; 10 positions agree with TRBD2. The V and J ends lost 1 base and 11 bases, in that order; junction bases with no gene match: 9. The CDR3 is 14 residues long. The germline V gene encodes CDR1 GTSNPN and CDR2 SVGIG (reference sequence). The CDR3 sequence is CAWSGLAGESRQYF. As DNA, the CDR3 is TGTGCCTGGAGTGGGCTAGCGGGAGAAAGTAGGCAGTATTTT.

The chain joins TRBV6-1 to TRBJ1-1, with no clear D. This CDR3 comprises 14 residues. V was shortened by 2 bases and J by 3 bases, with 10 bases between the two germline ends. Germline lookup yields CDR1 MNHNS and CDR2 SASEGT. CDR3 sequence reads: CASSETRTDTEAFF. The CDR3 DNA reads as TGTGCCAGCAGTGAAACAAGGACGGACACTGAAGCTTTCTTT.

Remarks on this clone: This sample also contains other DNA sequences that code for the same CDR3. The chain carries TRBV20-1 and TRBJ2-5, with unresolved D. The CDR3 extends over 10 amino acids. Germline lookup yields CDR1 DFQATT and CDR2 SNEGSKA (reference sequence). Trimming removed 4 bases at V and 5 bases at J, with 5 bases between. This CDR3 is CSATRETQYF. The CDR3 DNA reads TGCAGTGCTACCCGGGAGACCCAGTACTTC.

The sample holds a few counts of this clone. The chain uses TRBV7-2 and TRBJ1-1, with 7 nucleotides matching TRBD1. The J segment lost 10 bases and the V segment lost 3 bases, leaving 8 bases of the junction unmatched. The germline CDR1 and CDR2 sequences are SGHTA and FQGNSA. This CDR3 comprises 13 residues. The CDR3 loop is CASSFLSDRAAFF. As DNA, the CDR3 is TGTGCCAGCAGCTTCCTCTCCGACAGGGCAGCTTTCTTT. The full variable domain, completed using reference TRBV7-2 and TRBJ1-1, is GAGVSQSPSNKVTEKGKDVELRCDPISGHTALYWYRQSLGQGLEFLIYFQGNSAPDKSGLPSDRFSAERTGGSVSTLTIQRTQQEDSAVYLCASSFLSDRAAFFGQGTRLTVV.

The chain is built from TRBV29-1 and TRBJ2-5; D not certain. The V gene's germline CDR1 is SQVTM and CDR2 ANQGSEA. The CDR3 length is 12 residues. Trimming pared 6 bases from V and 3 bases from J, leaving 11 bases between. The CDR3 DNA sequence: TGCAGCGTGATGGATCGGGAAGAGACCCAGTACTTC. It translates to CSVMDREETQYF.

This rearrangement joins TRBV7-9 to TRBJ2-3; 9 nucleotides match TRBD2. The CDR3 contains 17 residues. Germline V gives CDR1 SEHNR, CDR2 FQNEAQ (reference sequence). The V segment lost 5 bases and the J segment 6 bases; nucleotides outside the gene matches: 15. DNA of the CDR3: TGTGCCAGCAGCCCACGAGGGGGACTAGCTTCGGGCGATACGCAGTATTTT. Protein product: CASSPRGGLASGDTQYF.

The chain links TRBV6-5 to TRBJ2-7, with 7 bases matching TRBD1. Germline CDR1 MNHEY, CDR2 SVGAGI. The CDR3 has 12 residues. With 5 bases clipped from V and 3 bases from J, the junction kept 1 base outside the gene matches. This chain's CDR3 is CASSRTGYEQYF. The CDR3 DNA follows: TGTGCCAGCAGTCGGACAGGCTACGAGCAGTACTTC.

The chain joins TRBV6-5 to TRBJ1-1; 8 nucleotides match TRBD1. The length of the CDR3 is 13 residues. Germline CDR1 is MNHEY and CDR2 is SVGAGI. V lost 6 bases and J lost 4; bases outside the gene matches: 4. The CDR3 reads CASRPDRGTEAFF. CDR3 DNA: TGTGCCAGCAGACCTGACAGGGGCACTGAAGCTTTCTTT.

This CDR3 reads CASSLGLWALGQFF. Written as DNA, the CDR3 is TGTGCCAGCAGCTTGGGACTCTGGGCTCTCGGGCAGTTCTTC. The V and J genes are TRBV7-9 and TRBJ2-1; the D gene is possibly TRBD2 (6 bases). The CDR3 loop spans 14 amino acids. Trimming left V 3 bases short and J 12 bases short, with 18 bases between. Per germline, CDR1 SEHNR and CDR2 FQNEAQ (reference sequence). The whole variable domain, filled in from reference TRBV7-9 and TRBJ2-1, reads DTGVSQNPRHKITKRGQNVTFRCDPISEHNRLYWYRQTLGQGPEFLTYFQNEAQLEKSRLLSDRFSAERPKGSFSTLEIQRTEQGDSAMYLCASSLGLWALGQFFGPGTRLTVL.

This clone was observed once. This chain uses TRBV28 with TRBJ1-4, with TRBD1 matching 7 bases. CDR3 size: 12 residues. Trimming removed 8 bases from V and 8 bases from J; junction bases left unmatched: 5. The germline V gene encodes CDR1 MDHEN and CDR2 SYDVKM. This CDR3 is CASGRDSEKLFF. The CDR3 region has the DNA TGTGCCAGCGGCAGGGACAGCGAAAAACTGTTTTTT.

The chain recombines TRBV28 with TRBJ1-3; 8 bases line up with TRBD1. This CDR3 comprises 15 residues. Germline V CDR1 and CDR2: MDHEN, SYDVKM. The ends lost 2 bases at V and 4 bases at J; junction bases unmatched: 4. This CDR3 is CASSLPQGAGNTIYF. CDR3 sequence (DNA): TGTGCCAGCAGTTTACCTCAGGGGGCCGGAAACACCATATATTTT.

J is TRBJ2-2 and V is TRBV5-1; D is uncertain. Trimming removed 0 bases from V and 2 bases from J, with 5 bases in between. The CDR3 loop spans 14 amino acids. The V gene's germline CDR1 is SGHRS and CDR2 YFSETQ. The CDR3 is CASSLDDNTGELFF. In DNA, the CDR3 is TGCGCCAGCAGCTTGGATGATAACACCGGGGAGCTGTTTTTT.

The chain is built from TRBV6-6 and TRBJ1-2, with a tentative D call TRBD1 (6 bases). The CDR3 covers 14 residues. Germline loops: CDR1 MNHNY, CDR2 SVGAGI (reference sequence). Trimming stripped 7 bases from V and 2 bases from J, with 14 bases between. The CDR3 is CASKNPQGNYGYTF. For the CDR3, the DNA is TGTGCCAGCAAAAACCCGCAGGGGAACTATGGCTACACCTTC.

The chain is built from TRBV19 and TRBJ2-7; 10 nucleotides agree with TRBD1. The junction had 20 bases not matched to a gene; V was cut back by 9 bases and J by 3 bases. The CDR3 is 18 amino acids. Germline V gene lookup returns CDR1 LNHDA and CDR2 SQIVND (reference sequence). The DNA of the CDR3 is TGTGCCAGCCGAACGGGACAGGGGATCTCGGGGCCCAACTACGAGCAGTACTTC. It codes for CASRTGQGISGPNYEQYF.

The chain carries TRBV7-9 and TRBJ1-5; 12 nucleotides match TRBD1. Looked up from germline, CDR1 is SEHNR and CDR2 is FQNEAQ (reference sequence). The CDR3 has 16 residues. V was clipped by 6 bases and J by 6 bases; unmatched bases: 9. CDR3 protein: CASRLPGTGGTQPQHF. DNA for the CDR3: TGTGCCAGCAGGCTCCCCGGGACAGGGGGCACTCAGCCCCAGCATTTT.

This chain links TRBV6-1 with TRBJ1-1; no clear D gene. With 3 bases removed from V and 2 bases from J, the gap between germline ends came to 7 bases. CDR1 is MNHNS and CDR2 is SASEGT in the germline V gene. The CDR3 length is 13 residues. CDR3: CASSDLHNTEAFF. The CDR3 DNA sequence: TGTGCCAGCAGTGATCTACATAACACTGAAGCTTTCTTT.

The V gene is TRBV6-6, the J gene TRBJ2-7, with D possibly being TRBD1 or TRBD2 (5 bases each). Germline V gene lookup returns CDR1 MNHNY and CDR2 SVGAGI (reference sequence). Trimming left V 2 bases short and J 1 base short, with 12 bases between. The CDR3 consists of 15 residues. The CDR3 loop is CASSYHRDGSYEQYF. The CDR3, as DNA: TGTGCCAGCAGTTACCACCGGGACGGATCCTACGAGCAGTACTTC.

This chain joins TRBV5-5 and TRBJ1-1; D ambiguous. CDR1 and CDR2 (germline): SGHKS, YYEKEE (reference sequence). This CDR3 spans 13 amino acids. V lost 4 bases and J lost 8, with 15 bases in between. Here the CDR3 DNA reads TGTGCCAGCAGCCTATCGATGGGCCCAGAAGCTTTCTTT. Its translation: CASSLSMGPEAFF.

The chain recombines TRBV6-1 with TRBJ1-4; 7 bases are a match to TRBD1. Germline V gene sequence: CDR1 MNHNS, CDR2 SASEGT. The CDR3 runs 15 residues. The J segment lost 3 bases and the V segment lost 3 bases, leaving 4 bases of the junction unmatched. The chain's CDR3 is CASSDRGLANEKLFF. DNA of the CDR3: TGTGCCAGCAGTGACAGGGGGTTAGCTAATGAAAAACTGTTTTTT.

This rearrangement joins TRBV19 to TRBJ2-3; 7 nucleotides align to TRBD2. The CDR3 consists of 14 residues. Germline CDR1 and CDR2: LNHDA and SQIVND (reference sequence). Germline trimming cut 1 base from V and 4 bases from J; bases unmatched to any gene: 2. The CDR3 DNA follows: TGTGCCAGTAGTATAGGGCTAGCGGCAGATACGCAGTATTTT. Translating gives CASSIGLAADTQYF.

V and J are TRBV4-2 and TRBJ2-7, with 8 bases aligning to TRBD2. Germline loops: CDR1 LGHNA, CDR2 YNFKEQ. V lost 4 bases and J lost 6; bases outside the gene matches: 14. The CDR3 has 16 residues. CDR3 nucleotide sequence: TGTGCCAGCAGCCCCTCCGGGGGAGCGGGAGAGGGCGAGCAGTACTTC. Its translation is CASSPSGGAGEGEQYF.

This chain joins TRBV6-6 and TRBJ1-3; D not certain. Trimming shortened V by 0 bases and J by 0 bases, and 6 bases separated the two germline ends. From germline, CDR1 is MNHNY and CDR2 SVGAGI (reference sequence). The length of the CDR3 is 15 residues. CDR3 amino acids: CASSYSPSSGNTIYF. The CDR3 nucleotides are TGTGCCAGCAGTTACTCCCCGAGCTCTGGAAACACCATATATTTT.

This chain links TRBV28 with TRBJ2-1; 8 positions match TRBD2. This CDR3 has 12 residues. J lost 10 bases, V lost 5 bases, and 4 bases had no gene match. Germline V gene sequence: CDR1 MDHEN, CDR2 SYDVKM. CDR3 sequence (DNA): TGTGCCAGCAGTCCGACGGGAGGGGAGCAGTTCTTC. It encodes CASSPTGGEQFF.

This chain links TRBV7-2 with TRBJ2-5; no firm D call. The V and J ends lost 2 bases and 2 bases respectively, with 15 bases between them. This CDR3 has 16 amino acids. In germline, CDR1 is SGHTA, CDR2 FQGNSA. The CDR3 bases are TGTGCCAGCAGCTTATCAGGTACCCCGCCTCAAGAGACCCAGTACTTC. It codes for CASSLSGTPPQETQYF.

CDR3 in DNA: TGTGCCAGCAGTTCCCTGGACGGTGAAGCTTTCTTT. This codes for CASSSLDGEAFF. The chain uses TRBV6-6 and TRBJ1-1, with D unclear. The V and J ends lost 4 bases and 7 bases respectively, with 10 bases between them. The germline V gene has CDR1 MNHNY and CDR2 SVGAGI (reference sequence). The CDR3 totals 12 residues.

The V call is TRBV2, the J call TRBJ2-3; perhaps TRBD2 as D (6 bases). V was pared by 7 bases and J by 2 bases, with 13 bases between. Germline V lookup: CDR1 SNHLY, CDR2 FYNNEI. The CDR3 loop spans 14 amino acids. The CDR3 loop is CASKGGINTDTQYF. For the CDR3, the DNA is TGTGCCAGCAAAGGCGGGATAAACACAGATACGCAGTATTTT.